The clone carrying this T cell receptor beta chain was counted only a few times. Antigen specificity is unknown. The germline V gene has CDR1 SGHRS and CDR2 YFSETQ. V was trimmed by 4 bases and J by 2 bases, leaving 15 bases between them. This CDR3 spans 15 amino acids. MiXCR was run by TCRdb on the 5' RACE reads, yielding one entry per CDR3 protein. The table has approximately 450,000 distinct CDR3 sequences, roughly 20% seen once. The sample belongs to a study of T-cell memory formation after mild COVID-19. Study conclusions and caveats: Nothing showed for sure that second-wave clones peaking on day 37 were SARS-CoV-2 specific. Researchers report contracting CD4+ clones mostly in CM and EM, with CD8+ clones in EMRA.

The chain has TRBV5-1 and TRBJ1-2, with D tentatively TRBD1 (6 bases). The material sequenced was PBMCs or a T cell subset sorted from them (not recorded which). The sequence derives from an adult woman who had mild COVID-19 (a few samples of this study predate the infection). Cell type and time point are not known. This chain's CDR3 is CASSQNWGANYGYTF. In DNA form, the CDR3 reads TGCGCCAGCAGCCAAAATTGGGGGGCGAACTATGGCTACACCTTC.